A single sample gave rise to the 29 T cell receptor beta chains below, sequenced in a study of siplizumab effects on memory and regulatory T cells. The table came from immunoSEQ multiplex PCR; TCRdb's copy has only in-frame clones and leaves some out. Of 94,000 or so clones listed, roughly 96% are singletons. The sample comprised naive CD4+ T cells sorted from blood. Every receptor here comes from a human donor in good health.

The V gene is TRBV15, the J gene TRBJ1-4; TRBD1 agrees at 9 bases. V lost 4 bases and J lost 8; bases outside the gene matches: 8. The CDR3 runs to 15 residues. Germline V CDR1 and CDR2: LNHNV, YYDKDF (reference sequence). CDR3 coding DNA: TGTGCCACCAGCATTAGTGGGACAGGGTGGGAAAAACTGTTTTTT. This gives the protein CATSISGTGWEKLFF.

This chain links TRBV29-1 with TRBJ2-4, with 8 bases lining up with TRBD1. V was clipped by 3 bases and J by 3 bases; unmatched bases: 4. From germline, CDR1 is SQVTM and CDR2 ANQGSEA. The CDR3 has 14 residues. Written as DNA, the CDR3 is TGCAGCGTTGAGCAGGGGGCTGTCAAAAACATTCAGTACTTC. Its protein product is CSVEQGAVKNIQYF.

V and J are TRBV5-6 and TRBJ2-7; 9 nucleotides line up with TRBD1. V dropped 4 bases and J dropped 6; count of bases not matched to a gene: 8. CDR1 is SGHDT and CDR2 is YYEEEE in the germline V gene. The CDR3 extends over 14 amino acids. CDR3 sequence reads: CASSPPGQGGEQYF. In DNA, the CDR3 is TGTGCCAGCAGCCCCCCGGGACAGGGAGGCGAGCAGTACTTC.

The chain couples TRBV5-6 to TRBJ1-5; TRBD1 aligns across 8 bases. V shed 1 base, J shed 4 bases, and the junction held 13 bases outside the gene matches. Germline CDR1 and CDR2: SGHDT and YYEEEE. The CDR3 is made up of 18 amino acids. CDR3 in amino acids: CASSLKPLTGVGNQPQHF. In DNA form, the CDR3 reads TGTGCCAGCAGCTTGAAACCCTTGACAGGGGTAGGAAATCAGCCCCAGCATTTT.

The rearrangement uses TRBV18 and TRBJ2-5; no firm D call. From germline, CDR1 is KGHSH and CDR2 LQKENI. The CDR3 is made up of 16 amino acids. The ends were cut back, 3 bases at V and 1 base at J, with 15 bases in the middle. CDR3 in amino acids: CASSPESSPIQETQYF. In DNA form, the CDR3 reads TGTGCCAGCTCACCCGAATCTAGTCCGATCCAAGAGACCCAGTACTTC.

A single count supports this clone. This chain joins TRBV10-2 and TRBJ1-5; D is unresolved. The CDR3 consists of 15 residues. Germline CDR1 is WSHSY and CDR2 is SAAADI. Trimming took 5 bases from V and 3 from J, leaving 14 bases between them. The CDR3 region is CASSFHYGDNQPQHF. Written as DNA, the CDR3 is TGCGCCAGCAGTTTTCATTACGGGGACAATCAGCCCCAGCATTTT.

The chain joins TRBV10-1 to TRBJ2-7; D gene uncertain. Germline V CDR1 and CDR2: WNHNN, SYGVQD (reference sequence). Trimming took off 2 bases at V and 3 bases at J, with 2 bases between the two ends. The CDR3 runs 11 residues. CDR3 bases: TGCGCCAGCAGTGAGGGCTACGAGCAGTACTTC. Protein product: CASSEGYEQYF.

The rearrangement uses TRBV7-2 and TRBJ2-1; the match to TRBD2 covers 9 bases. Germline trimming cut 4 bases from V and 4 bases from J; bases unmatched to any gene: 8. Germline loops: CDR1 SGHTA, CDR2 FQGNSA. The CDR3 length is 16 residues. The CDR3 coding sequence is TGTGCCAGCAGCTCCCCACCGGGACTAGCTTACAATGAGCAGTTCTTC. Translation gives CASSSPPGLAYNEQFF. Full variable domain (remainder filled in from reference TRBV7-2 and TRBJ2-1): GAGVSQSPSNKVTEKGKDVELRCDPISGHTALYWYRQSLGQGLEFLIYFQGNSAPDKSGLPSDRFSAERTGGSVSTLTIQRTQQEDSAVYLCASSSPPGLAYNEQFFGPGTRLTVL.

The rearrangement links TRBV2 to TRBJ2-2, with 10 nucleotides matching TRBD2. The junction had 13 bases not matched to a gene; V was cut back by 4 bases and J by 5 bases. The germline CDR1 and CDR2 sequences are SNHLY and FYNNEI. CDR3 length equals 18 residues. Here the CDR3 reads CASSAASGGPKGTGELFF. The CDR3 DNA is TGTGCCAGCAGTGCGGCTAGCGGGGGCCCCAAGGGAACCGGGGAGCTGTTTTTT.

Only a few counts were recorded for this clone. CDR3 sequence reads: CASSPRVRPTEAFF. CDR3 bases: TGTGCCAGCAGCCCCCGGGTCCGACCGACTGAAGCTTTCTTT. V usage is TRBV14 and J usage is TRBJ1-1; D is unresolved. The V end was cut by 4 bases, the J end by 5 bases, with 14 bases between. Germline V gene sequence: CDR1 SGHDN, CDR2 FVKESK. There are 14 residues in the CDR3.

The chain recombines TRBV11-1 with TRBJ2-6; D ambiguous. This CDR3 is built from 15 residues. V shed 3 bases and J shed 0 bases, with 6 bases lying between them. From germline, CDR1 is SGHAT and CDR2 FQDESV (reference sequence). CDR3 in amino acids: CASSLQNSGANVLTF. The DNA for the CDR3 is TGTGCCAGCAGCTTGCAAAACTCTGGGGCCAACGTCCTGACTTTC.

This chain connects TRBV9 to TRBJ1-1; 8 bases agree with TRBD1. CDR3 length: 17 residues. With 0 bases clipped from V and 0 bases from J, the junction kept 7 bases outside the gene matches. Germline V gives CDR1 SGDLS, CDR2 YYNGEE. In DNA, the CDR3 is TGTGCCAGCAGCGTAGCCCTGGCGGGACAGGTGAACACTGAAGCTTTCTTT. Amino acids: CASSVALAGQVNTEAFF.

This chain connects TRBV7-2 to TRBJ1-1; 8 nucleotides line up with TRBD1. V gave up 3 bases and J gave up 4 bases; unmatched junction bases: 4. The CDR3 extends over 14 amino acids. Germline CDR1 and CDR2: SGHTA and FQGNSA. CDR3 coding DNA: TGTGCCAGCAGCTTCAATACAGGGGGCACTGAAGCTTTCTTT. Protein product: CASSFNTGGTEAFF.

This rearrangement joins TRBV28 to TRBJ2-4; TRBD2 matches 9 bases. The V segment lost 7 bases and the J segment 0 bases; nucleotides outside the gene matches: 4. The CDR3 contains 15 residues. Germline V gene data show CDR1 as MDHEN and CDR2 as SYDVKM. The CDR3 is CASTSGALAKNIQYF. DNA for the CDR3: TGTGCCAGCACTAGCGGGGCTCTAGCCAAAAACATTCAGTACTTC.

The rearrangement uses TRBV2 and TRBJ1-1; the D gene is possibly TRBD1 (5 bases). This CDR3 comprises 16 residues. The germline CDR1 and CDR2 sequences are SNHLY and FYNNEI. The CDR3 loop is CGTGTRGSPQTAEAFF. In DNA, the CDR3 is TGTGGGACGGGGACCCGGGGTTCACCTCAAACGGCTGAAGCTTTCTTT.

This clone was recorded once. This chain joins TRBV7-2 and TRBJ2-5; D possibly corresponds to TRBD1 (5 bases). V shed 5 bases and J shed 0 bases, with 7 bases lying between them. The CDR3 has 13 residues. Germline V CDR1 and CDR2: SGHTA, FQGNSA. The DNA for the CDR3 is TGTGCCAGCAGCCTGACAGACCAAGAGACCCAGTACTTC. This gives the protein CASSLTDQETQYF.

The rearrangement uses TRBV4-1 and TRBJ2-1; 9 bases fit TRBD2. This CDR3 has 16 residues. J was trimmed by 0 bases and V by 7 bases; bases with no gene match: 7. Germline CDR1 and CDR2: MGHRA and YSYEKL. CDR3 region: CASTRSGGSSYNEQFF. As DNA, the CDR3 is TGCGCCAGCACCCGGAGCGGGGGGAGCTCCTACAATGAGCAGTTCTTC.

The chain joins TRBV7-9 to TRBJ1-2; 8 positions agree with TRBD1. This CDR3 region has 16 residues. The junction had 12 bases not matched to a gene; V was cut back by 4 bases and J by 5 bases. Germline V CDR1 and CDR2: SEHNR, FQNEAQ (reference sequence). The CDR3 nucleotides are TGTGCCAGCAGCTGGCTAGGACGGGACAGGCCTTATGGCTACACCTTC. It specifies CASSWLGRDRPYGYTF.

This chain connects TRBV27 to TRBJ2-1; 15 bases are a match to TRBD2. CDR3 length equals 17 residues. Germline assignment: CDR1 MNHEY and CDR2 SMNVEV (reference sequence). V dropped 4 bases and J dropped 14; count of bases not matched to a gene: 15. The CDR3 sequence: CASSSYLGLAGGPSKFF. CDR3 nucleotide sequence: TGTGCCAGCAGTTCCTATCTCGGACTAGCGGGGGGGCCTTCAAAGTTCTTC.

The rearrangement uses TRBV5-4 and TRBJ1-5; 7 nucleotides agree with TRBD1. The trim removed 4 bases at V and 6 bases at J, leaving 7 bases unmatched. This CDR3 contains 14 residues. The germline CDR1 and CDR2 sequences are SGHNT and YYREEE (reference sequence). The CDR3 DNA reads TGTGCCAGCAGCCTGCAGGGGGAAGCTCAGCCCCAGCATTTT. It translates to CASSLQGEAQPQHF. Full variable domain (rest looked up from reference TRBV5-4 and TRBJ1-5): ETGVTQSPTHLIKTRGQQVTLRCSSQSGHNTVSWYQQALGQGPQFIFQYYREEENGRGNFPPRFSGLQFPNYSSELNVNALELDDSALYLCASSLQGEAQPQHFGDGTRLSIL.

The J gene is TRBJ1-5, the V gene TRBV10-3, with D maybe TRBD1 (5 bases). CDR1 ENHRY and CDR2 SYGVKD come from the germline V gene. The CDR3 is made up of 16 amino acids. Deletions cut 4 bases from V and 0 bases from J, with 13 bases between. The CDR3 region is CAISGATGDSNQPQHF. CDR3 nucleotides: TGTGCCATCAGTGGGGCAACAGGCGATAGCAATCAGCCCCAGCATTTT.

The chain links TRBV7-3 to TRBJ2-7; TRBD1 aligns across 7 bases. The CDR3 runs 15 residues. CDR1 is SGHTA and CDR2 is FQGTGA in the germline V gene. Losses at the gene ends were 5 bases for V and 4 bases for J; bases not matched to a gene: 11. Written as DNA, the CDR3 is TGTGCCAGCAGCGCACAACAGGGGAATGGTTACGAGCAGTACTTC. Residues: CASSAQQGNGYEQYF.

The chain is built from TRBV10-3 and TRBJ1-2; D is possibly TRBD1 (5 bases). The CDR3 spans 12 residues. Trimming stripped 5 bases from V and 1 base from J, with 5 bases between. CDR1 and CDR2 (germline): ENHRY, SYGVKD. CDR3 in amino acids: CAISQGNYGYTF. DNA for the CDR3: TGTGCCATCAGTCAGGGTAACTATGGCTACACCTTC.

The CDR3 spells CASSARVGSETQYF. CDR3 nucleotides: TGTGCCAGCAGCGCCCGTGTGGGATCCGAGACCCAGTACTTC. The chain carries TRBV7-3 and TRBJ2-5, with no clear D. Germline CDR1 is SGHTA and CDR2 is FQGTGA. There are 14 residues in the CDR3. Trimming cost V 5 bases and J 5 bases, with 15 bases left between them.

This chain links TRBV7-3 with TRBJ2-2; 9 positions match TRBD2. This CDR3 is built from 16 residues. Trimming removed 3 bases from V and 2 bases from J; junction bases left unmatched: 4. The germline V gene has CDR1 SGHTA and CDR2 FQGTGA. The CDR3 loop reads CASSLQRGANTGELFF. CDR3 nucleotides: TGTGCCAGCAGCTTGCAGCGGGGGGCCAACACCGGGGAGCTGTTTTTT. The full variable domain, rest sourced from reference TRBV7-3 and TRBJ2-2, is GAGVSQTPSNKVTEKGKYVELRCDPISGHTALYWYRQSLGQGPEFLIYFQGTGAADDSGLPNDRFFAVRPEGSVSTLKIQRTERGDSAVYLCASSLQRGANTGELFFGEGSRLTVL.

The V and J genes are TRBV4-2 and TRBJ1-6; 7 bases are a match to TRBD1. The J segment lost 10 bases and the V segment lost 0 bases, leaving 12 bases of the junction unmatched. The CDR3 is made up of 17 amino acids. CDR1 and CDR2 (germline): LGHNA, YNFKEQ. The CDR3 loop is CASSQDGRQGVVSPLHF. CDR3 bases: TGTGCCAGCAGCCAAGACGGACGGCAGGGGGTTGTCTCACCCCTCCACTTT.

The chain links TRBV7-3 to TRBJ1-5; D is ambiguous. V was pared by 7 bases and J by 4 bases, with 14 bases between. The V gene's germline CDR1 is SGHTA and CDR2 FQGTGA. The CDR3 is 14 amino acids. In nucleotides, the CDR3 is TGTGCCAGCACCCCGGGGAGCGGGAATCAGCCCCAGCATTTT. Amino acids: CASTPGSGNQPQHF.

The chain employs TRBV5-8 and TRBJ1-5, with a possible D match to TRBD1 (5 bases). The CDR3 consists of 13 residues. Between the trimmed V and J ends, which lost 5 bases and 6 bases, there was a span of 12 bases. Germline CDR1 reads SGHTS; CDR2 reads YDEGEE. The CDR3 nucleotides read TGTGCCAGCAGGCAAACAGGAATTCAGCCCCAGCATTTT. Translating gives CASRQTGIQPQHF.

The rearrangement joins TRBV28 to TRBJ2-7, with 8 bases fitting TRBD1. The germline V gene encodes CDR1 MDHEN and CDR2 SYDVKM. V gave up 3 bases and J gave up 3 bases; unmatched junction bases: 4. This CDR3 spans 14 amino acids. CDR3 in amino acids: CASSFWGQVYEQYF. In DNA form, the CDR3 reads TGTGCCAGCAGTTTCTGGGGACAGGTCTACGAGCAGTACTTC.